These 8 T cell receptor beta chains originate from one sample sequenced in a study of tumor-infiltrating lymphocytes in primary liver carcinoma. TCR beta cDNA was prepared out of roughly 0.45 ug total RNA by means of a constant-region primer. Three-round nested multiplex PCR performed with slightly modified ARM-PCR produced the TCR beta libraries. In the first two PCR rounds, TRBV1-TRBV30 forward primers were paired with a C-beta reverse primer, and each round lasted about 10 cycles. In TCRdb, the multiplex PCR reads were re-called with MiXCR into one record per CDR3 protein. This sample yields 300,000 to 350,000 distinct CDR3 sequences, of which 58% are seen a single time; about a sixth belongs to the top ten. The authors took blood RNA from unsorted whole blood and also extracted germline DNA. Source material: peripheral blood. The receptors stem from a woman in her thirties with primary liver carcinoma and hepatitis B virus infection.

This clonotype has ten or more counts. V is TRBV6-6 and J is TRBJ2-3; 9 bases map to TRBD2. This CDR3 is built from 15 residues. V lost 0 bases to trimming and J lost 4 bases; unmatched junction nucleotides: 2. Germline values: CDR1 MNHNY, CDR2 SVGAGI (reference sequence). In DNA, the CDR3 is TGTGCCAGCAGTTACTCGCGGGGGGGGGCAGATACGCAGTATTTT. Its protein product is CASSYSRGGADTQYF.

On this clonotype: A read error is likely, as this CDR3 ends without the conserved phenylalanine or tryptophan. V gene TRBV4-3 combines with J gene TRBJ1-1; D perhaps matches TRBD1 (5 bases). CDR3 length: 15 amino acids. V dropped 4 bases and J dropped 7 bases, with 19 bases sitting between them. The germline gives CDR1 LGHNA, CDR2 YSLEER. The CDR3 DNA reads as TGCGCCAGCAGCCGAACCGGGACCGGGTTGGGTGAAGCTTTCTCT. Its protein product is CASSRTGTGLGEAFS.

Comments on this clonotype: One end of the junction fails to match germline, which may point to a read error. The rearrangement links TRBV27 to TRBJ2-7, with 7 bases aligning to TRBD1. The germline V gene encodes CDR1 MNHEY and CDR2 SMNVEV (reference sequence). The length of the CDR3 is 14 residues. The CDR3 coding sequence is TGTGCCAGCAGCGGACAGGAGAGCTCCTACGAGCCGTACTTC. Translated: CASSGQESSYEPYF.

In the case of this clonotype: A much larger clone sits a single nucleotide away, making a read error possible. The V and J genes are TRBV29-1 and TRBJ2-1, with TRBD1 matching 7 bases. In germline, CDR1 is SQVTM, CDR2 ANQGSEA. CDR3 size: 13 residues. The CDR3 is CGAETGWYSEQFF. The CDR3 bases are TGCGGCGCCGAGACAGGGTGGTACAGTGAGCAGTTCTTC.

The chain links TRBV28 to TRBJ2-7; 7 positions match TRBD1. V trimming: 4 bases; J trimming: 4 bases; junction bases outside the gene matches: 16. CDR3 length: 17 amino acids. CDR1 MDHEN and CDR2 SYDVKM come from the germline V gene. The CDR3 loop is CASSSLRMTGLMYEQYF. The CDR3 DNA is TGTGCCAGCAGTTCACTGAGAATGACAGGGCTTATGTACGAGCAGTACTTC.

This clonotype has just a few counts. This chain connects TRBV6-2 or TRBV6-3 to TRBJ2-1; 7 bases map to TRBD2. Germline assignment: CDR1 MNHEY and CDR2 SVGEGT. With V trimmed by 0 bases and J by 5 bases, 10 bases remained unmatched. The CDR3 spans 17 residues. CDR3 sequence (DNA): TGTGCCAGCAGTTACTCGATGGGGCTAGCGGAGAACAATGAGCAGTTCTTC. Translation: CASSYSMGLAENNEQFF.

The table lists this clonotype with a few counts. The gene calls are TRBV10-1 and TRBJ2-3; 11 bases align to TRBD2. The ends lost 0 bases at V and 7 bases at J; junction bases unmatched: 6. This CDR3 has 16 amino acids. From germline, CDR1 is WNHNN and CDR2 SYGVQD (reference sequence). In DNA, the CDR3 is TGCGCCAGCAGTGAGTCGAACCTAGCGGGAGGAAATACGCAGTATTTT. This translates into CASSESNLAGGNTQYF.

V usage is TRBV30 and J usage is TRBJ2-1; 7 nucleotides agree with TRBD2. The CDR3 is 15 residues long. Germline V gene lookup returns CDR1 GTSNPN and CDR2 SVGIG (reference sequence). After removal of 2 bases from V and 0 bases from J, the junction contained 4 bases not matched to a gene. The chain's CDR3 is CAWSRGGSSYNEQFF. The DNA of the CDR3 is TGTGCCTGGAGTCGGGGAGGGAGCTCCTACAATGAGCAGTTCTTC.